Included here is one T cell receptor beta chain sequence, with context. Its antigen is as yet unknown. The method was immunoSEQ multiplex PCR; TCRdb's version includes in-frame clones alone and lacks a portion of them. Of 120,000 to 150,000 clones detected, roughly nine tenths appear once; the ten largest clones hold about 1.5%. CDR1 is MNHEY and CDR2 is SVGAGI in the germline V gene. The CDR3 is 13 amino acids. Trimming removed 6 bases from V and 6 bases from J, with 11 bases in between. The sample belongs to a study of T cell responses to AZD1222 COVID-19 vaccine. Study-level points and caveats: White British people made up most donors, females outnumbered males, and clonal diversity was possibly underestimated. The study sampled repertoires only after the peak T cell response. Elevations in Spike-specific TCR breadth and depth followed administration of two AZD1222 doses.

V and J are TRBV6-5 and TRBJ2-2; D ambiguous. This TCR derives from an adult in good health. This specimen consisted of peripheral blood, obtained on day 0 of AZD1222 vaccination. The DNA of the CDR3 is TGTGCCAGCAGACTAAGACGGGCCGGGGAGCTGTTTTTT. Protein: CASRLRRAGELFF.